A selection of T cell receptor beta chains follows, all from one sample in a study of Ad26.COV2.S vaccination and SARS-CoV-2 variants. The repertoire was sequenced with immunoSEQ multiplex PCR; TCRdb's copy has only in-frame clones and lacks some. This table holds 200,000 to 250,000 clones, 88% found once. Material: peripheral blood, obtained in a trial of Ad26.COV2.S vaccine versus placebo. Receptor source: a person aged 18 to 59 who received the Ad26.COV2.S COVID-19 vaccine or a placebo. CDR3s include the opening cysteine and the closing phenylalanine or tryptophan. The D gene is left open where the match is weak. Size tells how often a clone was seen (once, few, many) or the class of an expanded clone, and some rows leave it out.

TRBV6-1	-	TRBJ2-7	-	TGTGCCAGCAGTGAAGGGTTTAGCTACGACGAGCAGTACTTC	CASSEGFSYDEQYF
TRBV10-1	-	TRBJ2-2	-	TGCGCCAGCATGTCAGGGAACACCGGGGAGCTGTTTTTT	CASMSGNTGELFF
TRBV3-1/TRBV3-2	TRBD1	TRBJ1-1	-	TGTGCCAGCAGCCAAATACGACAGGGTAACACTGAAGCTTTCTTT	CASSQIRQGNTEAFF
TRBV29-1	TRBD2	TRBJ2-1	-	TGCAGCGCCGCTAGCGGGTCGAATGAGCAGTTCTTC	CSAASGSNEQFF
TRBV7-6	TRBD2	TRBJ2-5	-	TGTGCCAGCAGCTTTATTAGCGGGGGCTCCGGGGAGACCCAGTACTTC	CASSFISGGSGETQYF
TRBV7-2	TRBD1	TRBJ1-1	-	TGTGCCAGCAGCTTATACTACAGGGGGGGTGCTTTCTTT	CASSLYYRGGAFF
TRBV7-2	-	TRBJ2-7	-	TGTGCCAGCAGCTTCTCCTACGAGCAGTACTTC	CASSFSYEQYF
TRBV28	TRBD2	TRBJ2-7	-	TGTGCCAGCAGACGGACTAGCGGGACTTCCTACGAGCAGTACTTC	CASRRTSGTSYEQYF
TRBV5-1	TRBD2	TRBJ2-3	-	TGCGCCAGCAGCTTGCCCGGGACTAGCCAAGATACGCAGTATTTT	CASSLPGTSQDTQYF
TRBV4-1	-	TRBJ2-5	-	TGCGCCAGCAGCCAAGTGGGGGGAGGAGAGACCCAGTACTTC	CASSQVGGGETQYF
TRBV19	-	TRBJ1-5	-	TGTGCCAGTAGTGGACGGGGTAGGGCTAAAAATCAGCCCCAGCATTTT	CASSGRGRAKNQPQHF
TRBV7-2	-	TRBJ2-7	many	TGTGCCAGCAGCTTAGCGCTAGCGAAATACGAGCAGTACTTC	CASSLALAKYEQYF
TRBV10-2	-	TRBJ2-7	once	TGCGCCAGCAGTGAAGGCAGGGAGGCTCCCCCAGGCGAGCAGTACTTC	CASSEGREAPPGEQYF
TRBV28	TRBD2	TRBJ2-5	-	TGTGCCAGCAGTAAAGGACTAGCGGGAGGTGAGGAGACCCAGTACTTC	CASSKGLAGGEETQYF
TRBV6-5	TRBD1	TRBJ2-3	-	TGTGCCAGCAGGGGACAGGGGCGGGGAGATACGCAGTATTTT	CASRGQGRGDTQYF
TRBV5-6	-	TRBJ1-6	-	TGTGCCAGCAGCTCCAAAAAGTCGGGTGTTTGGAATTCACCCCTCCACTTT	CASSSKKSGVWNSPLHF
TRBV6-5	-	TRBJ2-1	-	TGTGCCAGCAGTTCCCACGATGAGCAGTTCTTC	CASSSHDEQFF
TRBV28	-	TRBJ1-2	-	TGTGCCAGCATTTCAGGGACCAACTATGGCTACACCTTC	CASISGTNYGYTF
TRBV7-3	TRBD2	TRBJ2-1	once	TGTGCCAGCAGCCCAGGACTAGTAACCTACAATGAGCAGTTCTTC	CASSPGLVTYNEQFF
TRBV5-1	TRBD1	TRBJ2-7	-	TGCGCCAGCAGCTTGGATGGACAGGGCTACGAGCAGTACTTC	CASSLDGQGYEQYF
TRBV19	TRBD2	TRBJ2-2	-	TGTGCCAGTAGTCCCGGACTAGCGGGAGCCGGGGAGCTGTTTTTT	CASSPGLAGAGELFF
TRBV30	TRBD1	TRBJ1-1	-	TGTGCCTGGAGTGTAGTCAGGGGGCGCGTCACTGAAGCTTTCTTT	CAWSVVRGRVTEAFF
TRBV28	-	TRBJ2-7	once	TGTGCCAGCAGTTGGGATGGGGCAGGGGTATCCTACGAGCAGTACTTC	CASSWDGAGVSYEQYF
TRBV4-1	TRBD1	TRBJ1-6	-	TGCGCCAGCAGCCAAGATAACGACAGGGGGCAAGACTCACCCCTCCACTTT	CASSQDNDRGQDSPLHF
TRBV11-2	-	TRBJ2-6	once	TGTGCCAGCAGCTCCCGGGACGGATTCTCTGGGGCCAACGTCCTGACTTTC	CASSSRDGFSGANVLTF
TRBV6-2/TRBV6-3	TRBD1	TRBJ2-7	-	TGTGCCAGCAGTTTAGGACAGGGGACCGGCAAATACGAGCAGTACTTC	CASSLGQGTGKYEQYF
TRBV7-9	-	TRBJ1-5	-	TGTGCCAGCAGCCTAGGCGGGGGGCCTCAGCCCCAGCATTTT	CASSLGGGPQPQHF
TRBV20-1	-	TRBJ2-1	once	TGCAGTGCTAGTAATGGGAGCTCCTACAATGAGCAGTTCTTC	CSASNGSSYNEQFF
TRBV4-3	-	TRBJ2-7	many	TGCGCCAGCAGCAGCCCACCGGGACCGTCTTCAAACGAGCAGTACTTC	CASSSPPGPSSNEQYF
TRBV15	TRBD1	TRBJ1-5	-	TGTGCCACCAGCATAGTAATCGGGACAGGGCGAACTCAGCCCCAGCATTTT	CATSIVIGTGRTQPQHF
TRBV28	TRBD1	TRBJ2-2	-	TGTGCCAGCAGTTTCGGGACAGGGGGTAACACCGGGGAGCTGTTTTTT	CASSFGTGGNTGELFF
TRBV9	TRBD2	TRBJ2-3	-	TGTGCCAGCAGCTTGACTAGCGGAGCAAGCACAGATACGCAGTATTTT	CASSLTSGASTDTQYF
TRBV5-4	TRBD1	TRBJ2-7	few	TGTGCCAGCAGAGGGACAGGGGGCGCCGAACACGAGCAGTACTTC	CASRGTGGAEHEQYF
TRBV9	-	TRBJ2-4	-	TGTGCCAGCAGCGTAGACGGTAAAAACATTCAGTACTTC	CASSVDGKNIQYF
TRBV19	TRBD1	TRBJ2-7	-	TGTGCCAGTAGTATTTCGACAGGGCAAGCTGGGTACGAGCAGTACTTC	CASSISTGQAGYEQYF
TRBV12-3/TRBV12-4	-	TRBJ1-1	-	TGTGCCAGCAGCCCCGGGGAATCTGAAGCTTTCTTT	CASSPGESEAFF
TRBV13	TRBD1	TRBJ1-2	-	TGTGCCAGCAGCTTAGGTGGATTCACCACCGGACAGGGCTATGGCTACACCTTC	CASSLGGFTTGQGYGYTF
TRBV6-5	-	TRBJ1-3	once	TGTGCCAGCAGGAAGAGCGGGAGCTCTGGAAACACCATATATTTT	CASRKSGSSGNTIYF
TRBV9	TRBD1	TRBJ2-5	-	TGTGCCAGCAGCCCACAACAGGGGGCGCAAGAGACCCAGTACTTC	CASSPQQGAQETQYF
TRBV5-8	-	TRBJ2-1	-	TGTGCCAGCAGCTTGTCAGGGGACCCTGACAATGAGCAGTTCTTC	CASSLSGDPDNEQFF
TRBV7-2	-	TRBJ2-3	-	TGTGCCAGCAGTTACGACAGGGGAGGGACAGATACGCAGTATTTT	CASSYDRGGTDTQYF
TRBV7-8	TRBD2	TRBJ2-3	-	TGTGCCAGCAGCTTCGGGGCTAGCGGGGGCCCCCCTTCCACAGATACGCAGTATTTT	CASSFGASGGPPSTDTQYF